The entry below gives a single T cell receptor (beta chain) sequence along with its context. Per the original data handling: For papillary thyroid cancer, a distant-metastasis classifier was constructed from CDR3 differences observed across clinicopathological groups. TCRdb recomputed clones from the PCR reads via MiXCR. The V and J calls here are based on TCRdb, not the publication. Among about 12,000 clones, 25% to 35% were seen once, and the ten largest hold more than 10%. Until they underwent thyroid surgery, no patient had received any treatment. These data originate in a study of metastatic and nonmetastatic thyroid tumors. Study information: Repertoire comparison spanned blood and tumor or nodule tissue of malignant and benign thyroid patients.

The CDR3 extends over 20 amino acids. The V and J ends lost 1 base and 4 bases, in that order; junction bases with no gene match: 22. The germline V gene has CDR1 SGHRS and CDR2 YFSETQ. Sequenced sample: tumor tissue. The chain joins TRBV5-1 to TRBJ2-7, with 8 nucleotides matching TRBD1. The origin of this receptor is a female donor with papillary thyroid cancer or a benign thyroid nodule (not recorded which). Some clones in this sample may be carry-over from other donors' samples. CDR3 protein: CASSLRGKRAGGQFGYEQYF. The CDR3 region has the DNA TGCGCCAGCAGCTTGCGGGGGAAGAGGGCAGGGGGCCAATTTGGGTACGAGCAGTACTTC.